One and the same sample provided the 20 T cell receptor beta chains below, sequenced in a study of T cell repertoires in cytomegalovirus infection. Each CDR3 protein is one row after TCRdb ran MiXCR on the reads. This sample has fewer than 700,000 distinct CDR3 sequences; less than 25% occur once, and the top ten carry 8%. The sequenced material came from CD8+ T cells from PBMCs. The receptors were gathered from a human donor in good health (CMV status not recorded). Some clones in this sample may be carry-over from other donors' samples.

This clonotype occurred a few times. The V gene is TRBV20-1, the J gene TRBJ2-3; TRBD2 agrees at 10 bases. The CDR3 totals 15 residues. V lost 8 bases to trimming and J lost 2 bases; unmatched junction nucleotides: 10. Per germline, CDR1 DFQATT and CDR2 SNEGSKA (reference sequence). The CDR3 protein is CSPGETSGVTDTQYF. The CDR3 DNA reads as TGCAGTCCAGGAGAAACTAGCGGGGTCACAGATACGCAGTATTTT.

This sequence joins TRBV7-2 and TRBJ2-7, with 8 bases aligning to TRBD1. Germline loops: CDR1 SGHTA, CDR2 FQGNSA. With V trimmed by 5 bases and J by 2 bases, 5 bases remained unmatched. The CDR3 consists of 14 residues. CDR3 coding DNA: TGTGCCAGCAGCCCAGGGGGCAGTCCCTACGAGCAGTACTTC. Encoded protein: CASSPGGSPYEQYF.

This clonotype was seen only a few times. The chain couples TRBV4-3 to TRBJ2-2; 7 bases line up with TRBD1. In germline, CDR1 is LGHNA, CDR2 YSLEER. Germline trimming cut 1 base from V and 2 bases from J; bases unmatched to any gene: 13. CDR3 size: 19 residues. The CDR3 loop is CASSQGLLSGQINTGELFF. Here the CDR3 DNA reads TGCGCCAGCAGCCAAGGTCTCCTATCGGGACAGATAAACACCGGGGAGCTGTTTTTT.

In regard to this clonotype: Given a much more abundant clone one base away, this may be a read error. The CDR3 region has the DNA TGTGCCAGCAGCTTAGTAGGGGAGACCCGGTACTTC. Its protein is CASSLVGETRYF. V is TRBV7-2 and J is TRBJ2-5; TRBD1 or TRBD2 may be the D gene (5 bases each). The CDR3 totals 12 residues. The V gene's germline CDR1 is SGHTA and CDR2 FQGNSA.

This clonotype appeared a few times. CDR3 protein: CSVLKFQSGANVLTF. The CDR3, as DNA: TGCAGCGTCCTTAAATTTCAATCTGGGGCCAACGTCCTGACTTTC. The chain recombines TRBV29-1 with TRBJ2-6; the D is unclear. Germline V gives CDR1 SQVTM, CDR2 ANQGSEA. Trimming shortened V by 6 bases and J by 1 base, and 13 bases separated the two germline ends. The CDR3 extends over 15 amino acids.

This chain joins TRBV2 and TRBJ2-5; 8 bases are shared with TRBD1. Germline lookup yields CDR1 SNHLY and CDR2 FYNNEI. The CDR3 covers 15 residues. V was clipped by 7 bases and J by 1 base; unmatched bases: 8. CDR3 sequence (DNA): TGTGCCAGCAAACTACAGGGGGGTATCCAAGAGACCCAGTACTTC. Protein: CASKLQGGIQETQYF.

Note on this clonotype: At one end the junction does not follow the germline gene, possibly because of a read error. The gene calls are TRBV27 and TRBJ2-5; the D gene could be TRBD1 or TRBD2 (6 bases each). This CDR3 contains 15 residues. Germline CDR1 is MNHEY and CDR2 is SMNVEV (reference sequence). The CDR3 DNA reads TGTGTCAGCAGTTCTCGGGGGCGAACCCAAGAGACCCAGTACTTC. Translated, it gives CVSSSRGRTQETQYF.

Many counts were recorded for this clonotype. The chain combines TRBV7-8 with TRBJ1-2; TRBD1 matches 7 bases. V lost 5 bases to trimming and J lost 4 bases; unmatched junction nucleotides: 10. Germline V lookup: CDR1 SGHVS, CDR2 FQNEAQ. The CDR3 has 15 residues. CDR3: CASSHYRDSTYGYTF. As DNA, the CDR3 is TGTGCCAGCAGCCATTACCGGGACAGTACCTATGGCTACACCTTC.

The chain employs TRBV11-2 and TRBJ1-1; D might be TRBD1 (5 bases). Germline V lookup: CDR1 SGHAT, CDR2 FQNNGV. The V gene lost 5 bases and the J gene lost 4 bases, with 11 bases spanning the gap. The CDR3 loop spans 13 amino acids. CDR3 loop: CASSPRTITEAFF. CDR3 bases: TGTGCCAGCAGCCCCCGGACAATCACTGAAGCTTTCTTT.

This clonotype came up many times. The gene calls are TRBV28 and TRBJ1-3, with D hard to call. The germline V gene encodes CDR1 MDHEN and CDR2 SYDVKM. The CDR3 contains 13 residues. The ends were cut back, 6 bases at V and 2 bases at J, with 8 bases in the middle. CDR3 bases: TGTGCCAGCAGGCGATCGCCTGGAAACACCATATATTTT. As protein: CASRRSPGNTIYF.

In its sample, this clonotype was seen many times. This chain links TRBV7-2 with TRBJ2-2; TRBD2 agrees at 9 bases. V trimming: 7 bases; J trimming: 6 bases; junction bases outside the gene matches: 3. The CDR3 contains 13 residues. Germline loops: CDR1 SGHTA, CDR2 FQGNSA. The CDR3 protein is CASTLAGPGELFF. Here the CDR3 DNA reads TGTGCCAGCACTCTAGCGGGGCCCGGGGAGCTGTTTTTT.

This clonotype turned up a few times. The chain links TRBV6-5 to TRBJ1-4; possibly TRBD1 for D (6 bases). The germline CDR1 and CDR2 sequences are MNHEY and SVGAGI. V lost 0 bases and J 1 base, leaving 15 bases between the germline ends. The CDR3 is made up of 18 amino acids. This CDR3 is CASSYSVGGRVTNEKLFF. Here the CDR3 DNA reads TGTGCCAGCAGTTACTCGGTGGGGGGGCGGGTAACTAATGAAAAACTGTTTTTT.

This clonotype showed up many times. The chain couples TRBV28 to TRBJ1-6, with 10 bases aligning to TRBD1. This CDR3 is 11 amino acids long. The J segment lost 17 bases and the V segment lost 4 bases, leaving 2 bases of the junction unmatched. Germline V gives CDR1 MDHEN, CDR2 SYDVKM. For the CDR3, the DNA is TGTGCCAGCAGTTCCGGACAGGGGGTCCACTTT. Translation gives CASSSGQGVHF.

This clonotype was counted ten times or more. The rearrangement joins TRBV7-2 to TRBJ2-7; 7 bases line up with TRBD1. Trimming took 5 bases from V and 3 from J; bases not matched to a gene: 7. The germline CDR1 and CDR2 sequences are SGHTA and FQGNSA. CDR3 length equals 14 residues. CDR3: CASSLSGQYYEQYV. In nucleotides, the CDR3 is TGTGCCAGCAGCCTATCGGGACAGTACTACGAGCAGTACGTC.

This clonotype has ten or more counts. The V and J genes are TRBV7-2 and TRBJ2-3; 10 nucleotides match TRBD2. The CDR3 consists of 16 residues. J lost 1 base, V lost 3 bases, and 4 bases had no gene match. Germline V lookup: CDR1 SGHTA, CDR2 FQGNSA. CDR3 sequence (DNA): TGTGCCAGCAGCTTGAGACTAGCGGGCCGCACAGATACGCAGTATTTT. The encoded protein is CASSLRLAGRTDTQYF.

This clonotype was recorded many times. The V and J genes are TRBV7-9 and TRBJ2-2, with D unclear. The CDR3 is 14 residues long. In germline, CDR1 is SEHNR, CDR2 FQNEAQ (reference sequence). V lost 3 bases and J 0 bases, leaving 5 bases between the germline ends. CDR3 sequence (DNA): TGTGCCAGCAGCTTCTTTGCGAACACCGGGGAGCTGTTTTTT. The encoded protein is CASSFFANTGELFF.

The V and J genes are TRBV20-1 and TRBJ1-5; no clear D. Trimming left V 2 bases short and J 3 bases short, with 17 bases between. Germline V gene lookup returns CDR1 DFQATT and CDR2 SNEGSKA (reference sequence). This CDR3 is 16 amino acids long. CDR3 DNA sequence: TGCAGTGCTAGACTGGATGGTGACGGCATCAATCAGCCCCAGCATTTT. Encoded protein: CSARLDGDGINQPQHF.

V usage is TRBV12-3 or TRBV12-4 and J usage is TRBJ1-5; 7 nucleotides match TRBD1. The J segment lost 1 base and the V segment lost 5 bases, leaving 2 bases of the junction unmatched. The CDR3 runs 14 residues. In nucleotides, the CDR3 is TGTGCCAGCAGTGGGACAGCGAGCAATCAGCCCCAGCATTTT. Its protein product is CASSGTASNQPQHF.

This clonotype was detected only a few times. The chain recombines TRBV5-6 with TRBJ2-2; perhaps TRBD2 as D (5 bases). The germline CDR1 and CDR2 sequences are SGHDT and YYEEEE. The CDR3 loop spans 14 amino acids. V was cut by 2 bases and J by 5 bases, with 10 bases left in between. Here the CDR3 reads CASSLPGKTGELFF. In DNA, the CDR3 is TGTGCCAGCAGCTTACCGGGAAAGACCGGGGAGCTGTTTTTT.

The sample holds many counts of this clonotype. This sequence joins TRBV7-2 and TRBJ2-5, with 8 bases fitting TRBD1. Germline V CDR1 and CDR2: SGHTA, FQGNSA. This CDR3 is 18 amino acids long. Trimming took 1 base from V and 4 from J; bases not matched to a gene: 14. The CDR3 protein is CASSLVRILDRVVETQYF. CDR3 coding DNA: TGTGCCAGCAGCTTAGTCAGAATTTTGGACAGGGTAGTAGAGACCCAGTACTTC.